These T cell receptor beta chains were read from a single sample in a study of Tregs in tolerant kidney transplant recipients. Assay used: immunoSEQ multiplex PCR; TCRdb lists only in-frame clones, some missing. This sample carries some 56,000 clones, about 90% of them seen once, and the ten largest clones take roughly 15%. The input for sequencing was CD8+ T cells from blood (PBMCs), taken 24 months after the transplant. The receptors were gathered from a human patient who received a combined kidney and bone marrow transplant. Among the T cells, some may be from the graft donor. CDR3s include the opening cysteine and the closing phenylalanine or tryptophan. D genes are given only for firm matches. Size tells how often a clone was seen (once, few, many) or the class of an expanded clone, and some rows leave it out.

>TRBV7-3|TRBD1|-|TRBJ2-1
CASSSDRDNYNEQFF
TGTGCCAGCAGCTCCGACAGGGATAACTACAATGAGCAGTTCTTC
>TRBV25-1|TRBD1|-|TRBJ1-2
CASSEPSEMGQGGGYTF
TGTGCCAGCAGTGAACCTTCTGAGATGGGACAGGGTGGTGGCTACACCTTC
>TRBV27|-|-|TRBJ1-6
CASSFGQNHSPLHF
TGTGCCAGCAGTTTCGGACAGAATCATTCCCCCCTCCACTTT
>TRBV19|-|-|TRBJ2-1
CASTVGTYNEQFF
TGTGCCAGTACCGTGGGGACATACAATGAGCAGTTCTTC
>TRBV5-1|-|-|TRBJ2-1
CASSLTGYNEQFF
TGCGCCAGCAGCCTAACAGGATACAATGAGCAGTTCTTC
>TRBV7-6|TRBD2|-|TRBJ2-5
CASSLVPGGRVETQYF
TGTGCCAGCAGCTTAGTGCCGGGGGGGCGGGTGGAGACCCAGTACTTC
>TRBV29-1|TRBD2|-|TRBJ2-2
CSVVRAGYSNTGELFF
TGCAGCGTTGTTCGAGCGGGATATTCGAACACCGGGGAGCTGTTTTTT
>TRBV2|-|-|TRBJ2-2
CASSEGGSEFLNTGELFF
TGTGCCAGCAGTGAAGGGGGTAGCGAGTTCTTGAACACCGGGGAGCTGTTTTTT
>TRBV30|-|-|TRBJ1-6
CACLGGNSPLHF
TGTGCCTGCCTGGGGGGGAATTCCCCCCTCCACTTT
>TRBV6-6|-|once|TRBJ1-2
CASIKIQGGDGYTF
TGTGCCAGCATTAAAATACAGGGAGGGGATGGCTACACCTTC
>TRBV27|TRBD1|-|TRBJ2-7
CASSFNNRGFTYEQYF
TGTGCCAGCAGTTTTAATAACAGGGGATTCACCTACGAGCAGTACTTC
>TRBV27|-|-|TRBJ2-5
CASRQVDQETQYF
TGTGCCAGCAGGCAGGTAGACCAAGAGACCCAGTACTTC
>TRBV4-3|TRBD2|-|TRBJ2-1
CASSHSLAGGSDEQFF
TGCGCCAGCAGCCATAGCCTAGCGGGAGGTAGTGATGAGCAGTTCTTC
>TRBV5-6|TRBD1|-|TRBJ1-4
CASSPRGQGSNEKLFF
TGTGCCAGCAGCCCGAGGGGGCAGGGGTCAAATGAAAAACTGTTTTTT
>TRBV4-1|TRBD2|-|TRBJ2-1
CASSQVLAGYNEQFF
TGCGCCAGCAGCCAAGTACTAGCGGGTTACAATGAGCAGTTCTTC
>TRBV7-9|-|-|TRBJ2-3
CASSSDWSTDTQYF
TGTGCCAGCAGCTCGGACTGGAGCACAGATACGCAGTATTTT
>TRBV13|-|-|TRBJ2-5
CASAPMEETQYF
TGTGCCAGCGCACCTATGGAAGAGACCCAGTACTTC
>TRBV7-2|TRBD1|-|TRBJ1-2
CASSLALYTGQALYGYTF
TGTGCCAGCAGCTTAGCCCTATATACCGGACAGGCGCTCTATGGCTACACCTTC
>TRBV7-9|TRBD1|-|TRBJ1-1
CASGLGQGITEAFF
TGTGCCAGCGGGCTGGGACAGGGGATCACTGAAGCTTTCTTT
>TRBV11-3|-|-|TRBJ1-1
CASSPRGGQNTEAFF
TGTGCCAGCAGCCCCCGTGGAGGGCAGAACACTGAAGCTTTCTTT
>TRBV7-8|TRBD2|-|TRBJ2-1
CASSLTGGDYNEQFF
TGTGCCAGCAGCTTAACCGGGGGGGATTACAATGAGCAGTTCTTC
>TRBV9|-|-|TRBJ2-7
CASSVGQGLSYEQYF
TGTGCCAGCAGCGTAGGGCAGGGGCTAAGCTACGAGCAGTACTTC
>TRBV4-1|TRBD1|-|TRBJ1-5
CASSPGQGNANQPQHF
TGCGCCAGCAGCCCGGGACAGGGCAATGCCAATCAGCCCCAGCATTTT
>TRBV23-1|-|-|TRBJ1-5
CAGSWPQHF
TGCGCCGGCTCTTGGCCCCAGCATTTT
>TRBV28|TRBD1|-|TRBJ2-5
CASSSPDRVEGTQYF
TGTGCCAGCAGTTCACCGGACAGGGTGGAGGGGACCCAGTACTTC
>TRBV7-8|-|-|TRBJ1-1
CASSPREGNTEAFF
TGTGCCAGCAGCCCCCGAGAGGGGAACACTGAAGCTTTCTTT
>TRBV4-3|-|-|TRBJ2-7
CASSQEVNPAYEQYF
TGCGCCAGCAGCCAAGAGGTTAACCCAGCGTACGAGCAGTACTTC
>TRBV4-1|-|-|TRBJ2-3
CASSPQLDSPTDTQYF
TGCGCCAGCAGCCCTCAATTGGACAGCCCCACAGATACGCAGTATTTT
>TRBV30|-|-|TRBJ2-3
CAWTQGAVTDTQYF
TGTGCCTGGACGCAAGGGGCGGTCACAGATACGCAGTATTTT
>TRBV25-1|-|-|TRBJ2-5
CASSASSGWETQYF
TGTGCCAGCAGTGCTTCTTCGGGGTGGGAGACCCAGTACTTC
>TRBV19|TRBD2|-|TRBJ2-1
CASSIGRGDWNEQFF
TGTGCCAGTAGTATCGGGAGGGGAGATTGGAATGAGCAGTTCTTC
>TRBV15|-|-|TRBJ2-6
CATSRELVSGANVLTF
TGTGCCACCAGCAGAGAACTGGTCTCTGGGGCCAACGTCCTGACTTTC
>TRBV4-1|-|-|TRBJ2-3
CASSLRTITSTDTQYF
TGCGCCAGCAGCCTAAGGACTATAACTAGCACAGATACGCAGTATTTT
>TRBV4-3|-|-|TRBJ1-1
CASSPSTGNTEAFF
TGCGCCAGCAGCCCTTCTACAGGGAACACTGAAGCTTTCTTT
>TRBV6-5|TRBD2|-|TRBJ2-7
CASSYSGGERGYEQYF
TGTGCCAGCAGTTACTCGGGGGGGGAAAGGGGCTACGAGCAGTACTTC